Reported below is one T cell receptor (beta chain). The antigen is not known. 5'RACE template switching generated TCR cDNA, adding a universal primer site and UMIs. Each CDR3 protein gets one entry after TCRdb re-called the 5' RACE reads with MiXCR. The sample lists about 580,000 distinct CDR3 sequences, around 16% occurring once. This sample stems from a study of T cells after yellow fever vaccination. Study context: When fractions had low cell numbers, they were prepared with SMART-Seq v4 Ultra Low Input.

Germline V gene lookup returns CDR1 ENHRY and CDR2 SYGVKD. With 1 base clipped from V and 2 bases from J, the junction kept 6 bases outside the gene matches. This CDR3 has 16 residues. Findings and caveats of the study: It was a weaker secondary response, yet one that peaked faster, at day 5 versus 15.

This chain connects TRBV10-3 to TRBJ2-3; 7 bases match TRBD2. This specimen was PBMCs, taken about 5 days after the first yellow fever vaccination. This clonotype was sampled from a man aged 18 to 35 who received the YFV17D yellow fever vaccine. CDR3: CAISEYGGSITDTQYF. CDR3 coding DNA: TGTGCCATCAGTGAGTACGGGGGGAGCATCACAGATACGCAGTATTTT.